The source of this TCR beta chain is a study of vaccination and CD4 T cells after COVID-19. Trimming pared 4 bases from V and 2 bases from J, leaving 14 bases between. CDR3 length: 16 amino acids. CDR1 is SGHAT, CDR2 FQDESV, per germline (reference sequence). Comments on this clonotype: Its antigen is not known.

The treatment denotes: roughly nine-day PBMC culture with coronavirus spike peptide pools or control peptides (ViraFEST assay). The Oncomine TCR Beta short-read assay was what sequenced the DNA obtained from cultured CD4+ T cells. Someone extracted genomic DNA from cultured CD4+ T cells. In TCRdb, the PCR reads were re-called with MiXCR into one record per CDR3 protein. The table includes 5,500 to 7,500 distinct CDR3 sequences, 56% detected once. The sample was CD4+ T cells from blood, cultured in vitro. V usage is TRBV11-1 and J usage is TRBJ2-2, with unresolved D. The sequence derives from a human donor who had recovered from COVID-19. The CDR3 is CASSSDVTANTGELFF. The DNA for the CDR3 is TGTGCCAGCAGCTCGGACGTCACCGCAAACACCGGGGAGCTGTTTTTT.